A single sample gave rise to the 27 T cell receptor beta chains below, sequenced in a study of cytomegalovirus exposure and HLA in healthy donors. The method was immunoSEQ multiplex PCR; TCRdb's version includes in-frame clones alone and lacks a portion of them. The sample includes a few hundred thousand clones, roughly 89% of them seen just once. Material: PBMCs. The receptors stem from a woman between 18 and 30 years old in good health and CMV-seronegative.

The count of this clone is one. The V gene is TRBV19, the J gene TRBJ2-3; D might be TRBD2 (5 bases). CDR3 size: 14 residues. V was trimmed by 7 bases and J by 1 base, leaving 12 bases between them. Germline V gene data show CDR1 as LNHDA and CDR2 as SQIVND (reference sequence). This CDR3 is CASTSGLGTDTQYF. The CDR3 DNA reads TGTGCCAGTACCTCCGGACTGGGCACAGATACGCAGTATTTT.

The chain's CDR3 is CAWKLGGNTEAFF. The CDR3 bases are TGTGCCTGGAAATTGGGGGGGAACACTGAAGCTTTCTTT. V gene TRBV30 combines with J gene TRBJ1-1; TRBD1 might be the D (5 bases). Germline lookup yields CDR1 GTSNPN and CDR2 SVGIG (reference sequence). V was clipped by 4 bases and J by 1 base, with 10 bases between them. The CDR3 is 13 amino acids.

The chain joins TRBV2 to TRBJ2-1; TRBD2 might be the D (7 bases). V dropped 7 bases and J dropped 4 bases, with 14 bases sitting between them. The germline V gene has CDR1 SNHLY and CDR2 FYNNEI. This CDR3 comprises 14 residues. CDR3 residues: CASTRGRGYNEQFF. The CDR3 DNA follows: TGTGCCAGCACCCGGGGGAGGGGGTACAATGAGCAGTTCTTC.

The V call is TRBV27, the J call TRBJ2-7, with 11 positions matching TRBD2. Trimming removed 5 bases from V and 4 bases from J; junction bases left unmatched: 28. CDR3 size: 22 residues. Germline lookup yields CDR1 MNHEY and CDR2 SMNVEV (reference sequence). The CDR3 region is CASSPHFPRFGQTSGSSYEQYF. CDR3 bases: TGTGCCAGCAGTCCCCATTTCCCTCGATTCGGACAAACTAGCGGGAGTTCGTACGAGCAGTACTTC.

The chain links TRBV5-1 to TRBJ2-5, with D tentatively TRBD1 (6 bases). The V gene lost 0 bases and the J gene lost 2 bases, with 14 bases spanning the gap. CDR1 SGHRS and CDR2 YFSETQ come from the germline V gene. The CDR3 covers 16 residues. CDR3 in DNA: TGCGCCAGCAGCTTGGGGGGGCTTACTGAACAAGAGACCCAGTACTTC. Translation: CASSLGGLTEQETQYF.

This chain joins TRBV2 and TRBJ1-2; 7 nucleotides line up with TRBD1. Trimming removed 6 bases from V and 5 bases from J; junction bases left unmatched: 9. Germline CDR1 SNHLY, CDR2 FYNNEI. The CDR3 covers 14 residues. CDR3 in DNA: TGTGCCAGCAGCAAGACAGGGATGTTATATGGCTACACCTTC. As protein: CASSKTGMLYGYTF.

The genes are TRBV2 and TRBJ2-5; a weak D match, TRBD1 (6 bases). Trimming stripped 7 bases from V and 7 bases from J, with 13 bases between. CDR3 length equals 12 residues. Per the germline V gene, CDR1 is SNHLY and CDR2 is FYNNEI. The CDR3 DNA reads TGTGCCAGCATTTACAGGGTTGGGACCCAGTACTTC. Amino acids: CASIYRVGTQYF. Drawing the rest from reference TRBV2 and TRBJ2-5, the complete variable domain is EPEVTQTPSHQVTQMGQEVILRCVPISNHLYFYWYRQILGQKVEFLVSFYNNEISEKSEIFDDQFSVERPDGSNFTLKIRSTKLEDSAMYFCASIYRVGTQYFGPGTRLLVL.

CDR3 nucleotide sequence: TGTGCCAGCACACCTGCGGAGGGGGCCGACGGGGAGCTGTTTTTT. This sequence encodes CASTPAEGADGELFF. This chain links TRBV5-6 with TRBJ2-2; D is perhaps TRBD1 (7 bases). This CDR3 is built from 15 residues. V lost 6 bases and J 7 bases, leaving 19 bases between the germline ends. Germline V gene lookup returns CDR1 SGHDT and CDR2 YYEEEE.

The genes are TRBV9 and TRBJ2-7, with 7 bases fitting TRBD1. The germline V gene has CDR1 SGDLS and CDR2 YYNGEE. This CDR3 is built from 14 residues. With 4 bases clipped from V and 2 bases from J, the junction kept 6 bases outside the gene matches. The CDR3 bases are TGTGCCAGCAGCCTCCGGGACAGCCCCTACGAGCAGTACTTC. Its translation: CASSLRDSPYEQYF.

The genes are TRBV25-1 and TRBJ2-5; D is unresolved. CDR3 length: 15 residues. V was shortened by 1 base and J by 1 base, with 10 bases between the two germline ends. Germline V gives CDR1 MGHDK, CDR2 SYGVNS. The CDR3 nucleotides read TGTGCCAGCAGTGAATTTTTTGCGGTCCAAGAGACCCAGTACTTC. It is translated as CASSEFFAVQETQYF.

This clone has only one observation. The chain links TRBV11-3 to TRBJ2-5, with 12 bases that match TRBD1. The CDR3 has 18 residues. V lost 4 bases, J lost 5 bases, and 14 bases stayed unmatched. Germline assignment: CDR1 SGHNT and CDR2 YENEEA. For the CDR3, the DNA is TGTGCCAGCAGCTCCCGCCCCACCGGGACAGGGGGCGCGGAGACCCAGTACTTC. Residues: CASSSRPTGTGGAETQYF.

The rearrangement joins TRBV6-6 to TRBJ2-3, with TRBD2 identical over 10 bases. Germline-derived CDR1 and CDR2 are MNHNY and SVGAGI (reference sequence). Germline trimming cut 6 bases from V and 5 bases from J; bases unmatched to any gene: 8. The CDR3 has 15 residues. The CDR3 coding sequence is TGTGCCAGCAGCCTCGGGGTAGCGGGAGGAGATACGCAGTATTTT. Its translation is CASSLGVAGGDTQYF.

The CDR3 DNA is TGCGCCAGCAGCCAAGAAACTAGCGGGATCTACGAGCAGTACTTC. Translated, it gives CASSQETSGIYEQYF. The chain joins TRBV4-3 to TRBJ2-7; TRBD2 aligns across 10 bases. This CDR3 has 15 amino acids. Germline V gene data show CDR1 as LGHNA and CDR2 as YSLEER. V lost 0 bases to trimming and J lost 3 bases; unmatched junction nucleotides: 2.

The V gene is TRBV7-2, the J gene TRBJ2-7; 12 bases align to TRBD2. Unmatched junction bases numbered 1, after V lost 3 bases and J lost 4 bases. Germline V gene data show CDR1 as SGHTA and CDR2 as FQGNSA. The CDR3 contains 14 residues. CDR3 DNA: TGTGCCAGCAGCTTTACTAGCGGGAGGTACGAGCAGTACTTC. This translates into CASSFTSGRYEQYF. Full variable domain (outside the CDR3, taken from reference TRBV7-2 and TRBJ2-7): GAGVSQSPSNKVTEKGKDVELRCDPISGHTALYWYRQSLGQGLEFLIYFQGNSAPDKSGLPSDRFSAERTGGSVSTLTIQRTQQEDSAVYLCASSFTSGRYEQYFGPGTRLTVT.

The DNA for the CDR3 is TGTGCCAGCACCCCCATACAGGGTTCAGGGAATGAGCAGTTCTTC. Amino acid sequence: CASTPIQGSGNEQFF. The V and J genes are TRBV11-2 and TRBJ2-1; maybe TRBD1 (6 bases). Trimming shortened V by 7 bases and J by 7 bases, and 20 bases separated the two germline ends. This CDR3 is built from 15 residues. CDR1 is SGHAT, CDR2 FQNNGV, per germline.

This chain joins TRBV4-3 and TRBJ1-2; the D is unclear. The CDR3 is 16 residues long. Germline assignment: CDR1 LGHNA and CDR2 YSLEER. With 3 bases removed from V and 4 bases from J, the gap between germline ends came to 18 bases. The CDR3 DNA follows: TGCGCCAGCAGCCAGGAAGAATGGGCAGGAACCTATGGCTACACCTTC. Protein: CASSQEEWAGTYGYTF.

DNA of the CDR3: TGTGCCAGTACCCCCCGGGCAGGGGACGTCTGGGAGTATGGCTACACCTTC. As protein: CASTPRAGDVWEYGYTF. The chain employs TRBV19 and TRBJ1-2; tentative D call: TRBD1 (6 bases). Germline-derived CDR1 and CDR2 are LNHDA and SQIVND (reference sequence). This CDR3 region has 17 residues. V was trimmed by 7 bases and J by 5 bases, leaving 26 bases between them.

V usage is TRBV27 and J usage is TRBJ2-5, with D unresolved. Germline V gene sequence: CDR1 MNHEY, CDR2 SMNVEV (reference sequence). Deletions cut 2 bases from V and 4 bases from J, with 8 bases between. This CDR3 has 13 residues. The CDR3 DNA is TGTGCCAGCAGTTTAGTCGCAGGAGAGACCCAGTACTTC. It encodes CASSLVAGETQYF.

The genes are TRBV28 and TRBJ2-1; 10 bases map to TRBD1. The V gene end was trimmed by 8 bases and the J gene end by 7 bases; junction bases not matched to a gene: 8. CDR3 length: 14 residues. CDR1 and CDR2 (germline): MDHEN, SYDVKM. Here the CDR3 reads CASWGQGPGNEQFF. DNA of the CDR3: TGTGCCAGCTGGGGACAGGGGCCTGGGAATGAGCAGTTCTTC. Full variable domain (missing parts from reference TRBV28 and TRBJ2-1): DVKVTQSSRYLVKRTGEKVFLECVQDMDHENMFWYRQDPGLGLRLIYFSYDVKMKEKGDIPEGYSVSREKKERFSLILESASTNQTSMYLCASWGQGPGNEQFFGPGTRLTVL.

The chain carries TRBV9 and TRBJ1-1, with D perhaps matching TRBD1 (5 bases). V lost 1 base and J lost 3, with 16 bases in between. This CDR3 comprises 16 residues. From germline, CDR1 is SGDLS and CDR2 YYNGEE. The CDR3 reads CASSVSGGAADTEAFF. Here the CDR3 DNA reads TGTGCCAGCAGCGTATCTGGTGGGGCGGCGGACACTGAAGCTTTCTTT. The full variable domain, rest sourced from reference TRBV9 and TRBJ1-1, is DSGVTQTPKHLITATGQRVTLRCSPRSGDLSVYWYQQSLDQGLQFLIQYYNGEERAKGNILERFSAQQFPDLHSELNLSSLELGDSALYFCASSVSGGAADTEAFFGQGTRLTVV.

The chain employs TRBV2 and TRBJ2-1, with D tentatively TRBD2 (6 bases). CDR3 size: 15 residues. Per the germline V gene, CDR1 is SNHLY and CDR2 is FYNNEI. The ends were cut back, 4 bases at V and 8 bases at J, with 18 bases in the middle. CDR3 protein: CASSVSTSQGHEQFF. The CDR3 coding sequence is TGTGCCAGCAGTGTATCGACTAGTCAAGGCCATGAGCAGTTCTTC.

This chain joins TRBV7-3 and TRBJ2-7; TRBD2 aligns across 14 bases. Germline CDR1 is SGHTA and CDR2 is FQGTGA. The CDR3 length is 16 residues. Trimming cost V 5 bases and J 3 bases; bases outside gene matches: 6. Here the CDR3 reads CASSVSGTSGSYEQYF. CDR3 bases: TGTGCCAGCAGCGTCTCCGGGACTAGCGGGAGCTACGAGCAGTACTTC. Full variable domain (remainder filled in from reference TRBV7-3 and TRBJ2-7): GAGVSQTPSNKVTEKGKYVELRCDPISGHTALYWYRQSLGQGPEFLIYFQGTGAADDSGLPNDRFFAVRPEGSVSTLKIQRTERGDSAVYLCASSVSGTSGSYEQYFGPGTRLTVT.

The J gene is TRBJ1-2, the V gene TRBV9, with TRBD1 matching over 11 bases. CDR3 length equals 15 residues. Germline V lookup: CDR1 SGDLS, CDR2 YYNGEE. Trimming at V came to 4 bases and at J to 4 bases, leaving 6 bases not matched to a gene. For the CDR3, the DNA is TGTGCCAGCAGCCCGGGACAGGGGGGCGTCTATGGCTACACCTTC. It is translated as CASSPGQGGVYGYTF.

This chain joins TRBV5-1 and TRBJ2-7; a weak D match, TRBD2 (6 bases). This CDR3 has 12 amino acids. Germline values: CDR1 SGHRS, CDR2 YFSETQ. The V and J ends lost 6 bases and 4 bases respectively, with 11 bases between them. CDR3 nucleotides: TGCGCCAGCAACACGGAGGGGTACGAGCAGTACTTC. Its protein product is CASNTEGYEQYF. The full variable domain, completed using reference TRBV5-1 and TRBJ2-7, is KAGVTQTPRYLIKTRGQQVTLSCSPISGHRSVSWYQQTPGQGLQFLFEYFSETQRNKGNFPGRFSGRQFSNSRSEMNVSTLELGDSALYLCASNTEGYEQYFGPGTRLTVT.

The V and J genes are TRBV6-5 and TRBJ2-5, with a possible D match to TRBD2 (5 bases). This CDR3 spans 13 amino acids. The V end was cut by 5 bases, the J end by 5 bases, with 12 bases between. Germline V CDR1 and CDR2: MNHEY, SVGAGI. CDR3 DNA: TGTGCCAGCAGTCCCCCTGAGGGTGAGACCCAGTACTTC. Its protein product is CASSPPEGETQYF.

The sample holds many counts of this clone. The chain has TRBV15 and TRBJ1-4; D gene ambiguous. V lost 1 base and J 0 bases, leaving 9 bases between the germline ends. This CDR3 spans 16 amino acids. Looked up from germline, CDR1 is LNHNV and CDR2 is YYDKDF (reference sequence). In DNA form, the CDR3 reads TGTGCCACCAGCAGAGGCCAAGGAGCAACTAATGAAAAACTGTTTTTT. It specifies CATSRGQGATNEKLFF.

The gene calls are TRBV7-6 and TRBJ2-3; D perhaps matches TRBD2 (5 bases). This CDR3 spans 16 amino acids. V lost 5 bases to trimming and J lost 0 bases, with 15 bases between them. In germline, CDR1 is SGHVS, CDR2 FNYEAQ. The CDR3 protein is CASSVGSDTSTDTQYF. The CDR3 DNA sequence: TGTGCCAGCAGCGTTGGGAGCGACACTAGCACAGATACGCAGTATTTT.